Listed below are T cell receptor beta chains from one sample, sequenced in a study of blood T cell repertoires in COVID-19. Measured with immunoSEQ multiplex PCR; TCRdb has only the in-frame clones, and not every one. The profile shows about 300,000 clones, around 86% of them singletons. The specimen sequenced was peripheral blood. These receptors originate from a man in his 70s with acute or convalescent COVID-19. Both conserved end residues are part of each CDR3. The D gene is left open where the match is weak. Rows may omit the clone size; those that give it use once, few, many or a size class.

j_call	v_call	clone_size	d_call	cdr3_nt	cdr3_aa
TRBJ2-7	TRBV24-1	once	.	TGTGCCACCAGCCCGACCCGGGTTACCTACGAGCAGTACTTC	CATSPTRVTYEQYF
TRBJ2-1	TRBV7-2	once	.	TGTGCCAGCAGCTTATTGTCCAGCTCCTACAATGAGCAGTTCTTC	CASSLLSSSYNEQFF
TRBJ1-4	TRBV23-1	.	.	TGCGCCAGCAGTCAACCCAGAAGTGAAAAACTGTTTTTT	CASSQPRSEKLFF
TRBJ2-4	TRBV2	.	TRBD1	TGTGCCAGCATGGACAGGGGAATCGGCATTCAGTACTTC	CASMDRGIGIQYF
TRBJ1-2	TRBV6-2/TRBV6-3	.	.	TGTGCCAGCAGTTATAACAATGGCTACACCTTC	CASSYNNGYTF
TRBJ1-2	TRBV4-3	.	TRBD1	TGCGCCAGCAGCCAAGGGGGACAGGGGCCAGCGAACTATGGCTACACCTTC	CASSQGGQGPANYGYTF
TRBJ2-7	TRBV6-5	.	TRBD1	TGTGCCAGCAGGATACAGGGGTCCACCTACGAGCAGTACTTC	CASRIQGSTYEQYF
TRBJ1-5	TRBV7-2	.	.	TGTGCCAGCAGCTTAGCGAATGAGCATCAGCCCCAGCATTTT	CASSLANEHQPQHF
TRBJ2-5	TRBV5-1	.	TRBD2	TGCGCCAGCAGCCGTAGCGGGGGCGAGACCCAGTACTTC	CASSRSGGETQYF
TRBJ1-1	TRBV29-1	.	TRBD1	TGCAGCGTTGAAGAGGACAGGGATTACACTGAAGCTTTCTTT	CSVEEDRDYTEAFF
TRBJ2-1	TRBV19	.	TRBD2	TGTGCCAGTAGTATACCGACTAGCGGGAGTAGTGAGCAGTTCTTC	CASSIPTSGSSEQFF
TRBJ2-3	TRBV5-4	.	.	TGTGCCAGCAATACCGGGGTCACAGATACGCAGTATTTT	CASNTGVTDTQYF
TRBJ1-1	TRBV4-3	.	TRBD1	TGCGCCAGCAGCCAGCTAGGCCCGGACAGGGTCGCTGAAGCTTTCTTT	CASSQLGPDRVAEAFF
TRBJ2-7	TRBV28	.	.	TGTGCCAGCAGAAGCAGCGGCGTCCACGAGCAGTACTTC	CASRSSGVHEQYF
TRBJ1-5	TRBV30	.	.	TGTGCCGAACAAACAGGGACTCAGCCCCAGCATTTT	CAEQTGTQPQHF
TRBJ1-2	TRBV30	.	TRBD1	TGTGCCTGGAGACGGACAGGGACCAACTATGGCTACACCTTC	CAWRRTGTNYGYTF
TRBJ1-6	TRBV7-2	.	.	TGTGCCAGCAGCTTAGATCGGTATTCACCCCTCCACTTT	CASSLDRYSPLHF
TRBJ1-5	TRBV3-1/TRBV3-2	.	.	TGTGCCAGCAGCCCGCTCGACAGAAATCAGCCCCAGCATTTT	CASSPLDRNQPQHF
TRBJ1-1	TRBV30	.	.	TGTGCCTGGAGTACAGAATCATCAGAGTCTGAAGCTTTCTTT	CAWSTESSESEAFF
TRBJ2-7	TRBV28	few	.	TGTGCCAGCAGTTGGCAGGGGTCCTACGAGCAGTACTTC	CASSWQGSYEQYF
TRBJ2-7	TRBV3-1/TRBV3-2	.	TRBD1	TGTGCCAGCACTCCCCGGGACAGGAGCTACGAGCAGTACTTC	CASTPRDRSYEQYF
TRBJ2-3	TRBV27	.	TRBD2	TGTGCCAGCAGTCTCCGACTAGCGGGGGGGCTAGATACGCAGTATTTT	CASSLRLAGGLDTQYF
TRBJ1-1	TRBV29-1	.	.	TGCAGCGTTGAACGGAGTAACGGGGGGGCTTTCTTT	CSVERSNGGAFF
TRBJ2-3	TRBV18	.	TRBD2	TGTGCCAGCTCAGGGCTAGCGGGGGGACGAAGCACAGATACGCAGTATTTT	CASSGLAGGRSTDTQYF
TRBJ2-1	TRBV5-6	.	TRBD2	TGTGCCAGCAGCTCCGGGACTAGCGGCTACAATGAGCAGTTCTTC	CASSSGTSGYNEQFF
TRBJ2-7	TRBV28	few	.	TGTGCCAGCAACACAGGGTCCTACGAGCAGTACTTC	CASNTGSYEQYF
TRBJ2-1	TRBV5-1	.	TRBD1	TGCGCCAGCAGGCCTGGGACAGCCAGCTCCTACAATGAGCAGTTCTTC	CASRPGTASSYNEQFF
TRBJ1-4	TRBV15	few	.	TGTGCCACCAGCAGAGATGGGGGTCGTTTCCGGGGGAATGAAAAACTGTTTTTT	CATSRDGGRFRGNEKLFF
TRBJ2-7	TRBV7-2	.	.	TGTGCCAGCAGCTTAGGCGGGAAGTACTACGAGCAGTACTTC	CASSLGGKYYEQYF
TRBJ2-7	TRBV7-2	.	TRBD2	TGTGCCAGCAGCGTTACTAGCGGGAGGCCCGCCTACGAGCAGTACTTC	CASSVTSGRPAYEQYF
TRBJ2-7	TRBV4-2	.	TRBD2	TGTGCCAGCAGCCGAGGGACTAACTACGAGCAGTACTTC	CASSRGTNYEQYF
TRBJ1-1	TRBV6-5	.	.	TGTGCCAGCATAAATGTAGCAGTCATGAACACTGAAGCTTTCTTT	CASINVAVMNTEAFF
TRBJ2-7	TRBV6-2/TRBV6-3	.	.	TGTGCCAGCAGTTACGGGAGAGGCGAGCAGTACTTC	CASSYGRGEQYF
TRBJ2-7	TRBV4-1	.	TRBD2	TGCGCCAGCAGCCAAGGGACTAGCTGGGTCTACGAGCAGTACTTC	CASSQGTSWVYEQYF
TRBJ2-3	TRBV5-4	.	TRBD1	TGTGCCAGCACCCACGGACAGGGGGTCACAGATACGCAGTATTTT	CASTHGQGVTDTQYF
TRBJ2-3	TRBV18	.	TRBD2	TGTGCCAGCTCAGCGGGACTAGCGGGAGTAAGGGCAGATACGCAGTATTTT	CASSAGLAGVRADTQYF
TRBJ1-2	TRBV15	.	.	TGTGCCACCAGCAGAGATGTGGGGGGGGCGACAAACTATGGCTACACCTTC	CATSRDVGGATNYGYTF
TRBJ2-3	TRBV4-3	.	.	TGCGCCAGCAGCCAAGACAGGCGTTGGGATACGCAGTATTTT	CASSQDRRWDTQYF
TRBJ2-2	TRBV28	.	.	TGTGCCAGCACTCTACGCCTTGGCACCGGGGAGCTGTTTTTT	CASTLRLGTGELFF
TRBJ1-2	TRBV29-1	.	.	TGCAGCGTTGAAGTCAATTTGAACTATGGCTACACCTTC	CSVEVNLNYGYTF
TRBJ1-1	TRBV6-6	.	.	TGTGCCAGCAGTATCCAAGGAGGGCGGACTGAAGCTTTCTTT	CASSIQGGRTEAFF
TRBJ1-1	TRBV27	.	.	TGTGCCAGCGGAGGGCGGGGGTACACTGAAGCTTTCTTT	CASGGRGYTEAFF
TRBJ2-3	TRBV10-3	once	.	TGTGCCAGCTCCGGGACATCACACGCAGATACGCAGTATTTT	CASSGTSHADTQYF
TRBJ1-2	TRBV9	.	.	TGTGCCAGCAGCGTAGGGGTACAGGGACATAACTATGGCTACACCTTC	CASSVGVQGHNYGYTF
TRBJ2-7	TRBV9	.	TRBD1	TGTGCCAGCAGCGCCGGGACAGCCTACGAGCAGTACTTC	CASSAGTAYEQYF
TRBJ2-5	TRBV6-1	.	TRBD1	TGTGCCAGCAGTGAAGGGACAGGGGGGGAGACCCAGTACTTC	CASSEGTGGETQYF
TRBJ2-1	TRBV5-1	.	TRBD2	TGCGCCAGCAGCTTGGGGGGTAGCGGGACGCGGAATGAGCAGTTCTTC	CASSLGGSGTRNEQFF
TRBJ2-7	TRBV7-3	once	.	TGTGCCAGCAGCTTAAGTGGGGCGAAAAGCTACGAGCAGTACTTC	CASSLSGAKSYEQYF
TRBJ2-5	TRBV4-1	.	TRBD2	TGCGCCAGCAGCCAAGCGCAGACTAGCGGGAGGGCGGCAGAGACCCAGTACTTC	CASSQAQTSGRAAETQYF
TRBJ1-2	TRBV6-6	many	TRBD1	TGTGCCAGCAGCCGGGACAGTAACTATGGCTACACCTTC	CASSRDSNYGYTF
TRBJ2-3	TRBV7-7	.	TRBD1	TGTGCCAGCAGCATAGGGACAGGGGCTCTCACAGATACGCAGTATTTT	CASSIGTGALTDTQYF